Included here is one T cell receptor (beta chain) sequence, with context. Antigen specificity is unknown. PCR amplification relied on 60 Vbeta primers (plus 13 Jbeta primers). Sequencing was performed with immunoSEQ multiplex PCR; in TCRdb, only in-frame clones are kept and a portion is missing. The sample has 200,000 or so clones, 82% seen once; the top ten hold around 6%. Trimming stripped 7 bases from V and 5 bases from J, with 32 bases between. The CDR3 extends over 19 amino acids. CDR1 is LNHNV and CDR2 is YYDKDF in the germline V gene (reference sequence). This record comes from a study of cytomegalovirus exposure and HLA in healthy donors. Findings and caveats of the study: In a later analysis, common viral pathogens appeared linked to several of the most significant clusters. Cytomegalovirus association was assigned to approximately 160 TCR beta chains. Reported performance of the classifier showed diagnosis of cytomegalovirus status with high specificity and sensitivity. It was assumed in the presence/absence analyses that sequencing depth was roughly uniform across donors.

This sequence joins TRBV15 and TRBJ2-5, with a tentative D call TRBD2 (7 bases). The receptor's source is a woman aged 45-65 years in good health and CMV-seropositive. Sequences were obtained from PBMCs. CDR3 DNA: TGTGCCACCATCCCCAAGGACGACGGGGGGCGTAACCGTGGGGAGACCCAGTACTTC. It is translated as CATIPKDDGGRNRGETQYF.